What follows are 22 T cell receptor beta chains derived from one specimen sequenced in a study of neoadjuvant nivolumab and ipilimumab in lung cancer. Generated by immunoSEQ multiplex PCR, the TCRdb table keeps only in-frame clones and is missing some. In the table there are 6,500 to 8,000 clones, less than 85% of which are singletons. The starting material was tumor tissue, obtained after neoadjuvant nivolumab, alone or with ipilimumab, at or shortly before surgery. These receptors were taken from an adult with non-small cell lung cancer.

The rearrangement joins TRBV27 to TRBJ2-7; 9 bases line up with TRBD1. Germline loops: CDR1 MNHEY, CDR2 SMNVEV (reference sequence). J lost 2 bases, V lost 6 bases, and 5 bases had no gene match. The CDR3 totals 14 residues. CDR3 in amino acids: CASRIRDRAYEQYF. The CDR3 nucleotides read TGTGCCAGCAGAATCCGGGACAGGGCCTACGAGCAGTACTTC.

This clone was counted a few times. V gene TRBV19 combines with J gene TRBJ1-2, with no clear D. The CDR3 extends over 13 amino acids. Trimming cost V 1 base and J 2 bases, with 5 bases left between them. The germline CDR1 and CDR2 sequences are LNHDA and SQIVND (reference sequence). The CDR3 loop reads CASSIGENYGYTF. As DNA, the CDR3 is TGTGCCAGTAGTATAGGAGAGAACTATGGCTACACCTTC.

This clone was found once. The V gene is TRBV5-6, the J gene TRBJ2-2; D unresolved. The CDR3 length is 13 residues. Germline CDR1 and CDR2: SGHDT and YYEEEE. The V and J ends lost 1 base and 4 bases respectively, with 5 bases between them. For the CDR3, the DNA is TGTGCCAGCAGCTTGATACGCACCGGGGAGCTGTTTTTT. Its protein is CASSLIRTGELFF.

This chain uses TRBV9 with TRBJ2-3, with TRBD2 matching over 7 bases. J was trimmed by 2 bases and V by 0 bases; bases with no gene match: 3. The germline CDR1 and CDR2 sequences are SGDLS and YYNGEE. This CDR3 spans 15 amino acids. In DNA form, the CDR3 reads TGTGCCAGCAGCGTAGCGGGGGGACCCACAGATACGCAGTATTTT. It translates to CASSVAGGPTDTQYF.

J is TRBJ2-2 and V is TRBV5-4, with 7 bases fitting TRBD1. CDR1 and CDR2 from the germline V gene are SGHNT and YYREEE (reference sequence). The CDR3 runs 13 residues. The ends lost 5 bases at V and 6 bases at J; junction bases unmatched: 4. The CDR3 loop is CASSRQGPGELFF. The CDR3 DNA reads as TGTGCCAGCAGTCGACAGGGACCCGGGGAGCTGTTTTTT. The variable domain in full, with the rest retrieved from reference TRBV5-4 and TRBJ2-2, is ETGVTQSPTHLIKTRGQQVTLRCSSQSGHNTVSWYQQALGQGPQFIFQYYREEENGRGNFPPRFSGLQFPNYSSELNVNALELDDSALYLCASSRQGPGELFFGEGSRLTVL.

The chain couples TRBV7-3 to TRBJ2-7, with 7 bases fitting TRBD1. Germline CDR1 and CDR2: SGHTA and FQGTGA. This CDR3 region has 15 residues. V dropped 0 bases and J dropped 6; count of bases not matched to a gene: 8. The CDR3 region is CASSLTRGSGSEQYF. CDR3 bases: TGTGCCAGCAGCTTAACCAGGGGGTCAGGGAGCGAGCAGTACTTC.

About this clone: Germline and junction disagree at one end, which may indicate a read error. The chain joins TRBV18 to TRBJ2-5; 7 nucleotides agree with TRBD1. The CDR3 length is 14 residues. Germline assignment: CDR1 KGHSH and CDR2 LQKENI. This CDR3 reads CASSPQGTAARRHF. Here the CDR3 DNA reads TGTGCCAGCTCACCACAGGGGACAGCGGCCCGACGTCACTTC. Complete variable domain (other parts from reference TRBV18 and TRBJ2-5): NAGVMQNPRHLVRRRGQEARLRCSPMKGHSHVYWYRQLPEEGLKFMVYLQKENIIDESGMPKERFSAEFPKEGPSILRIQQVVRGDSAAYFCASSPQGTAARRHFGPGTRLLVL.

The genes are TRBV18 and TRBJ2-1, with TRBD1 matching 9 bases. This CDR3 has 20 residues. CDR1 and CDR2 (germline): KGHSH, LQKENI. V shed 6 bases, J shed 5 bases, and the junction held 23 bases outside the gene matches. The CDR3 region is CASSPENAGTGMSRNNEQFF. The CDR3 coding sequence is TGTGCCAGCTCGCCTGAAAACGCCGGGACAGGGATGTCCAGGAACAATGAGCAGTTCTTC.

V and J are TRBV7-6 and TRBJ2-7; maybe TRBD2 (5 bases). The CDR3 has 14 residues. Trimming pared 5 bases from V and 2 bases from J, leaving 13 bases between. Germline V gene lookup returns CDR1 SGHVS and CDR2 FNYEAQ. The DNA of the CDR3 is TGTGCCAGCAGCCCGACTAACGGTCCCTACGAGCAGTACTTC. Encoded protein: CASSPTNGPYEQYF.

This chain connects TRBV11-3 to TRBJ2-3; D might be TRBD2 (6 bases). V was shortened by 1 base and J by 6 bases, with 23 bases between the two germline ends. The germline V gene encodes CDR1 SGHNT and CDR2 YENEEA. This CDR3 is built from 18 residues. In DNA, the CDR3 is TGTGCCAGCAGCTTAGCTCGCCTCGGGAGCGGATCACATGATACGCAGTATTTT. Translated: CASSLARLGSGSHDTQYF.

V and J are TRBV7-9 and TRBJ1-1; the D gene is possibly TRBD1 (6 bases). The V and J ends lost 1 base and 1 base respectively, with 7 bases between them. This CDR3 is built from 14 residues. Germline CDR1 and CDR2: SEHNR and FQNEAQ (reference sequence). The CDR3 is CASSLETGNTEAFF. CDR3 DNA sequence: TGTGCCAGCAGCTTAGAGACAGGGAACACTGAAGCTTTCTTT.

The gene calls are TRBV2 and TRBJ1-4; possibly TRBD1 for D (5 bases). Germline V gene data show CDR1 as SNHLY and CDR2 as FYNNEI. V was shortened by 1 base and J by 8 bases, with 14 bases between the two germline ends. The CDR3 runs to 15 residues. CDR3 in DNA: TGTGCCAGCAGTGAAGGGGCAGGGAGGTGGGAAAAACTGTTTTTT. As protein: CASSEGAGRWEKLFF.

In its sample, this clone was seen a few times. This chain's CDR3 is CASSAPGFSYEQYF. CDR3 DNA: TGTGCCAGCAGTGCTCCAGGTTTCTCCTACGAGCAGTACTTC. J is TRBJ2-7 and V is TRBV6-5; no clear D. V was cut by 5 bases and J by 0 bases, with 11 bases left in between. Looked up from germline, CDR1 is MNHEY and CDR2 is SVGAGI. This CDR3 has 14 residues.

In this sample, this clone turned up a few times. The genes are TRBV19 and TRBJ1-1, with 8 bases lining up with TRBD1. The CDR3 extends over 15 amino acids. The junction had 9 bases not matched to a gene; V was cut back by 6 bases and J by 3 bases. Germline CDR1 is LNHDA and CDR2 is SQIVND (reference sequence). The CDR3 loop reads CASRIQGDRDTEAFF. In nucleotides, the CDR3 is TGTGCCAGTAGAATACAGGGGGATAGGGACACTGAAGCTTTCTTT.

The rearrangement joins TRBV11-2 to TRBJ2-3; D is unresolved. The CDR3 is 15 residues long. V dropped 3 bases and J dropped 0 bases, with 10 bases sitting between them. Germline CDR1 reads SGHAT; CDR2 reads FQNNGV. The CDR3 nucleotides read TGTGCCAGCAGCTTGAGTCCGATAAGCACAGATACGCAGTATTTT. Translated: CASSLSPISTDTQYF.

Judged by abundance, this clone is large (0.1 to 1%). The chain is built from TRBV5-4 and TRBJ1-2; 8 bases line up with TRBD1. The germline CDR1 and CDR2 sequences are SGHNT and YYREEE (reference sequence). The CDR3 spans 16 residues. The junction had 7 bases not matched to a gene; V was cut back by 0 bases and J by 3 bases. CDR3 protein: CASSLGQGTQYYGYTF. The CDR3 DNA is TGTGCCAGCAGCTTGGGACAGGGGACGCAGTACTATGGCTACACCTTC.

V is TRBV13 and J is TRBJ1-1; D unclear. Between the trimmed V and J ends, which lost 3 bases and 1 base, there was a span of 6 bases. In germline, CDR1 is PRHDT, CDR2 FYEKMQ (reference sequence). The CDR3 is made up of 13 amino acids. The chain's CDR3 is CASSFVENTEAFF. Here the CDR3 DNA reads TGTGCCAGCAGCTTCGTAGAGAACACTGAAGCTTTCTTT.

The chain couples TRBV5-1 to TRBJ2-3; D call uncertain. V lost 2 bases and J lost 3, with 7 bases in between. Germline V gene lookup returns CDR1 SGHRS and CDR2 YFSETQ. The CDR3 consists of 13 residues. CDR3 sequence: CASSFDGTDTQYF. CDR3 DNA sequence: TGCGCCAGCAGCTTTGACGGAACAGATACGCAGTATTTT.

The chain recombines TRBV9 with TRBJ2-1, with D perhaps assigned TRBD1 or TRBD2 (6 bases each). CDR1 SGDLS and CDR2 YYNGEE come from the germline V gene. The CDR3 runs to 16 residues. V lost 3 bases to trimming and J lost 9 bases, with 22 bases between them. This CDR3 is CASSAVEGGGLSEQFF. The CDR3 DNA reads TGTGCCAGCAGCGCGGTAGAGGGGGGAGGTCTTAGTGAGCAGTTCTTC.

The gene calls are TRBV7-9 and TRBJ2-2; TRBD1 matches 10 bases. Germline CDR1 SEHNR, CDR2 FQNEAQ (reference sequence). The CDR3 has 15 amino acids. V was clipped by 3 bases and J by 4 bases; unmatched bases: 2. The CDR3 coding sequence is TGTGCCAGCAGCTTGGGGACAGGGGTCACCGGGGAGCTGTTTTTT. It encodes CASSLGTGVTGELFF.

The V call is TRBV5-1, the J call TRBJ1-1; D uncertain. The length of the CDR3 is 13 residues. Trimming took 0 bases from V and 11 from J, leaving 14 bases between them. In germline, CDR1 is SGHRS, CDR2 YFSETQ. Here the CDR3 reads CASSLGPERGAFF. The CDR3, as DNA: TGCGCCAGCAGCTTGGGGCCGGAGCGTGGGGCTTTCTTT.

V usage is TRBV7-6 and J usage is TRBJ1-2, with 7 nucleotides matching TRBD1. The CDR3 totals 13 residues. Per the germline V gene, CDR1 is SGHVS and CDR2 is FNYEAQ. Trimming took 1 base from V and 9 from J; bases not matched to a gene: 5. The CDR3 coding sequence is TGTGCCAGCAGCTTAGTTGAAGGGGGCAGCTACACCTTC. This codes for CASSLVEGGSYTF. Full variable domain (rest looked up from reference TRBV7-6 and TRBJ1-2): GAGVSQSPRYKVTKRGQDVALRCDPISGHVSLYWYRQALGQGPEFLTYFNYEAQQDKSGLPNDRFSAERPEGSISTLTIQRTEQRDSAMYRCASSLVEGGSYTFGSGTRLTVV.